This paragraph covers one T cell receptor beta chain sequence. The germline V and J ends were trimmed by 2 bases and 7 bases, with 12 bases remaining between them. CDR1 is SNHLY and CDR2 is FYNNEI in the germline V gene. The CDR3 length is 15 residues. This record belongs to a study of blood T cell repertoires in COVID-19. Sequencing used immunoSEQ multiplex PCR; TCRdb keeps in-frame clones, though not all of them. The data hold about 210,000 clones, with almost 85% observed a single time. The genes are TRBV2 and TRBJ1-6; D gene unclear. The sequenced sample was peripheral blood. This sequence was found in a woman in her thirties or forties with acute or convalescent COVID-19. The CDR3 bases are TGTGCCAGCAGTGAATACAGTTGGCCAAATTCACCCCTCCACTTT. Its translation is CASSEYSWPNSPLHF.